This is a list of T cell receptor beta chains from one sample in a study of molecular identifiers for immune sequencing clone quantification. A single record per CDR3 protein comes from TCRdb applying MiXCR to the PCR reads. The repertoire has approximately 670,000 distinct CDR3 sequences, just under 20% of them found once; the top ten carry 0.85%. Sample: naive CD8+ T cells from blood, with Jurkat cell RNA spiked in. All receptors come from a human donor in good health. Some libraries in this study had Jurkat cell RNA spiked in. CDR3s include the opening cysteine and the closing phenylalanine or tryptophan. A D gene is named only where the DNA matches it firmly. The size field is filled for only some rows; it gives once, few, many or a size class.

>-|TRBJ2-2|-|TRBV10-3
TGTGCCACCATGACAGCAACCGAGGAGCTGTTTTTT
CATMTATEELFF
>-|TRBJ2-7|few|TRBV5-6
TGTGCCAGCAATTACAGGATGAAAAGCTCCTACGAGCAGTACTTC
CASNYRMKSSYEQYF
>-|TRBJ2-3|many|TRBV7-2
TGTGCCAGCAGCCCAAGTGTTGGCGGGTACACAGATACGCAGTATTTT
CASSPSVGGYTDTQYF
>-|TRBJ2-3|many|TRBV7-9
TGTGCCAGCAGCTCCGGGACTTTTCGGGCGCAGTATTTT
CASSSGTFRAQYF
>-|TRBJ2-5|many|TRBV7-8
TGTGCCAGCAGCTTTCCCCTCCCACGGACAGTCGAGACCCAGTACTTC
CASSFPLPRTVETQYF
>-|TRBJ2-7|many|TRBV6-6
TGTGCCAGCAGTTACTCGAAGTATCCCTCCTACGAGCAGTACTTC
CASSYSKYPSYEQYF
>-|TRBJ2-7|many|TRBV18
TGTGCCAGCTCGCCCGACAGGACCTACGAGCAGTACTTC
CASSPDRTYEQYF
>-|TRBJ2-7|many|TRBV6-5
TGTGCCAGCCGGGGCAGACCCTCCTACGAGCAGTACTTC
CASRGRPSYEQYF
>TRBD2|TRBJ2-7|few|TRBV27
TGTGCCAGCAGTTTGCTAGCGGGAGGGGGGTCCTACGAGCAGTACTTC
CASSLLAGGGSYEQYF
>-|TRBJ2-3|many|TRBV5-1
TGCGCCAGCAGCTTGGGTTGGGGACCCACAGATACGCAGTATTTT
CASSLGWGPTDTQYF
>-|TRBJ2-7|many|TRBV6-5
TGTGCCAGCAGTTACTCCAACATACCCTACGAGCAGTACTTC
CASSYSNIPYEQYF
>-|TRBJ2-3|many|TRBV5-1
TGCGCCAGCAGCTTCGGTCCGGGAGAAGCAGATACGCAGTATTTT
CASSFGPGEADTQYF
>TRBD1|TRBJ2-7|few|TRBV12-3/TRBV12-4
TGTGTCAGCAGAAGACAGGGCTACGAGCAGTACTTC
CVSRRQGYEQYF
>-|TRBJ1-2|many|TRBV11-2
TGTGCCAGCAGCTACACCTATGGCTACACCTTC
CASSYTYGYTF
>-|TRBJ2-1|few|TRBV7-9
TGTGCCAGCAGCTTAGGCTTAAGCGACAGTTACTTCTACAATGAGCAGTTCTTC
CASSLGLSDSYFYNEQFF
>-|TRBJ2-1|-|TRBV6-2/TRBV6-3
TGTGCCAGCAGTTTTCTAAAAATAAGCCCAACCAACAATGAGCAGTTCTTC
CASSFLKISPTNNEQFF
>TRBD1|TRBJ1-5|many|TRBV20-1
TGCAGTGCTGGAGGCAGGGGGTGGTATCAGCCCCAGCATTTT
CSAGGRGWYQPQHF
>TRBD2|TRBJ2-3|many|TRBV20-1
TGCAGTGCTAGAGTTGGGCTGGGTCTAGCGGGGCCTAGCACAGATACGCAGTATTTT
CSARVGLGLAGPSTDTQYF
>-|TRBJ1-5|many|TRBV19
TGTGCCAGTAGTCCCTACGGGCTGGGCAATCAGCCCCAGCATTTT
CASSPYGLGNQPQHF
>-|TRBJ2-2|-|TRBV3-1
TGTGCCAGCAGCCAAGGTCTGTCGAACACCGGGGAGCTGGTTTTT
CASSQGLSNTGELVF
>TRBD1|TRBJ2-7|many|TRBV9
TGTGCCAGCAGTCGGGAGAGGGGACAGGGGTTCCACGAGCAGTACTTC
CASSRERGQGFHEQYF
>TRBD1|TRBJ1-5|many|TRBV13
TGTGCCAGCAGCCAGGGGGCTTATCAGCCCCAGCATTTT
CASSQGAYQPQHF
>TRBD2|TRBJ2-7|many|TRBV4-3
TGCGCCAGCAGCCAGGATCCTGCGACCATAGCGGGGGGCTACGAGCAGTACTTC
CASSQDPATIAGGYEQYF
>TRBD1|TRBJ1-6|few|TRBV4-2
TGTGCCAGCAGCCAAGGACAGGGTGGGACCTATAATTCACCCCTCCACTTT
CASSQGQGGTYNSPLHF
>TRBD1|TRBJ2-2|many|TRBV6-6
TGTGCCAGCAGGGTACAGGGGTTCACCGGGGAGCTGTTTTTT
CASRVQGFTGELFF
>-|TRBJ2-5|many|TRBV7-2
TGTGCCAGCAGTCCCCCGCAGGGGAGATCGGATACCCAGTACTTC
CASSPPQGRSDTQYF
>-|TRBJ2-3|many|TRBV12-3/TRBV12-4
TGTGCCAGCAGTACAACCCGGGTAGTAGACCGCCCCACAGATACGCAGTATTTT
CASSTTRVVDRPTDTQYF
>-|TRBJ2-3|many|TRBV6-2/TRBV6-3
TGTGCCAGCAGCTCGGTGGGCAGGGGCACAGATACGCAGTATTTT
CASSSVGRGTDTQYF
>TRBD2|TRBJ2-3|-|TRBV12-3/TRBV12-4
TGTGCCAGCAGTGGAGGGGTTGGGGGGGTGGATACGCAGTATTTT
CASSGGVGGVDTQYF
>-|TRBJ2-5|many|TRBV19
TGTGCCAGTAGTGACGTACTACGGAGAGGAGAGACCCAGTACTTC
CASSDVLRRGETQYF
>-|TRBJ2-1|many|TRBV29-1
TGCAGCGCCCGGGGCAGGGCGGATGAGCAGTTCTTC
CSARGRADEQFF
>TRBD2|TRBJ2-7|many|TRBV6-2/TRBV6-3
TGTGCCAGCAGTTCCGTCCCGGGACTAGCCTACGAGCAGTACTTC
CASSSVPGLAYEQYF
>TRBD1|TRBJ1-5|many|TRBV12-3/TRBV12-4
TGTGCCAGCAGCCCACAGGGGAGCAATCAGCCCCAGCATTTT
CASSPQGSNQPQHF
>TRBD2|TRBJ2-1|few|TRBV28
TGTGCCAGCAGTAACCGTAGGAGCGGGAGAACTGCAGGCAATGAGCAGTTCTTC
CASSNRRSGRTAGNEQFF
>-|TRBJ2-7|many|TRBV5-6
TGTGCCAGCAGCTTGGCCACCCTCTCCTACGAGCAGTACTTC
CASSLATLSYEQYF
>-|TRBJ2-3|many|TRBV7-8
TGTGCCAGCAGCGCGGTTGGGGGGCATGATACGCAGTATTTT
CASSAVGGHDTQYF
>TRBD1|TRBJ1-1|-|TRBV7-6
TGTGCCAGCATATTAGGACAGGGCGCTGAAGCTTTCTTT
CASILGQGAEAFF
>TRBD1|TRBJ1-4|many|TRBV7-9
TGTGCCAGCAGCCCCTCATTCGGGACAGGGGGCCAGACTAATGAAAAACTGTTTTTT
CASSPSFGTGGQTNEKLFF
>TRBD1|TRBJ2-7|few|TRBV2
TGTGCCAGCAGTGACCTGGGGACAGTGATCGACTACGAGCAGTACTTC
CASSDLGTVIDYEQYF
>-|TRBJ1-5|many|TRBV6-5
TGTGCCATCACTTCCACAGAGAAATATAGCAATCAGCCCCAGCATTTT
CAITSTEKYSNQPQHF
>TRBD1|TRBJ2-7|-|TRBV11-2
TGTGCCAGCAGCTCCTCGGACAGGGGTGAAGACGAGCAGTACTTC
CASSSSDRGEDEQYF
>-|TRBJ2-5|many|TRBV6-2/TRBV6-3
TGTGCCAGCAGTTACTCGCGCGACTGGTCGGTGGAGCAAGAGACCCAGTACTTC
CASSYSRDWSVEQETQYF
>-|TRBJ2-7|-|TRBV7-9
TGTGCCAGCAGCCAAAGGACTGGGGGCGAGAACTCCTACGAGCAGTACTTC
CASSQRTGGENSYEQYF
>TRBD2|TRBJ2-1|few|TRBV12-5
TGTGCTAGTGGTGGGACTAGTTTTAGCGAGCAGTTCTTC
CASGGTSFSEQFF
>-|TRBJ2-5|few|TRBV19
TGTGCCAGTAGTATAGTTGGGGGTTTGGAGACCCAGTACTTC
CASSIVGGLETQYF
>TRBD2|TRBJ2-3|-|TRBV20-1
TGCAGTGCTAGACCCCCTCTCCTAGCGGGCGGCGGCACAGATACGCAGTATTTT
CSARPPLLAGGGTDTQYF